These 2 T cell receptor beta chains share one sample of origin, sequenced in a study of blood T cells in healthy people across ages. Primers used in a second PCR of about 7 to 11 cycles were a sample-barcoded 5' primer and a J-beta primer mix. TCRdb recomputed calls from the 5' RACE reads with MiXCR, one row per CDR3 protein. The data contain about 780,000 distinct CDR3 sequences, 46% of them singletons. Material: blood. Every receptor here comes from an elderly man in good health.

This clonotype was found a few times. This chain connects TRBV9 to TRBJ1-2; 10 bases are a match to TRBD1. After removal of 4 bases from V and 10 bases from J, the junction contained 13 bases not matched to a gene. CDR1 and CDR2 (germline): SGDLS, YYNGEE. This CDR3 is built from 15 residues. The CDR3 loop reads CASSFTGTGVPPYTF. The CDR3 DNA follows: TGTGCCAGCAGCTTCACCGGGACAGGGGTCCCCCCCTACACCTTC.

This clonotype was picked up a small number of times. The chain is built from TRBV4-1 and TRBJ2-1; no clear D. Trimming cost V 1 base and J 8 bases, with 9 bases left between them. This CDR3 is built from 13 residues. Germline CDR1 is MGHRA and CDR2 is YSYEKL. For the CDR3, the DNA is TGCGCCAGCAGCCAAGGTGCGAGCGATGAGCAGTTCTTC. Protein product: CASSQGASDEQFF.